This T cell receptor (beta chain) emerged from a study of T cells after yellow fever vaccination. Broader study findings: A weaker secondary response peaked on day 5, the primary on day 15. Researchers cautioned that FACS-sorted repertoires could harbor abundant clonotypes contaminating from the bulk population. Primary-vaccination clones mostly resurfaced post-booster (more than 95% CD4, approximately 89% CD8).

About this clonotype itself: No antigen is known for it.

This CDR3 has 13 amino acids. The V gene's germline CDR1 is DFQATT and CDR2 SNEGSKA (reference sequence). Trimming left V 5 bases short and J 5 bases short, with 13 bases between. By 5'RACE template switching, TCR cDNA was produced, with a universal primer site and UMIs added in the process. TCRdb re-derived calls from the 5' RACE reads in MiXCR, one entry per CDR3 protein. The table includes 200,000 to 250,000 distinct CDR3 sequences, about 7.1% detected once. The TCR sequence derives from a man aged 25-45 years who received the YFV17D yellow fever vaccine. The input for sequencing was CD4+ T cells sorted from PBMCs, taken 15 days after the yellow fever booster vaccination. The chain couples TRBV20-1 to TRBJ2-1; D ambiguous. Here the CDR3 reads CSAGAAANNEQFF. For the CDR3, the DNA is TGCAGTGCTGGAGCCGCCGCGAACAATGAGCAGTTCTTC.